One TCR beta chain is described in this entry. Its antigen is not known. The PCR had 60 Vbeta and 13 Jbeta primers. Profiled with immunoSEQ multiplex PCR; TCRdb holds only in-frame clones, not every one. The repertoire has 70,000 to 80,000 clones, around 73% of them found once; the top ten carry approximately 9%. The sample originates from a study of cytomegalovirus exposure and HLA in healthy donors. Study results and caveats: As immune exposure information, only CMV serostatus was available. TCR beta sequences numbering fewer than 20,000 were associated with HLA alleles at 0.05 false discovery rate in a later analysis.

The source is a woman in her thirties or forties in good health and CMV-seropositive. Sequencing was carried out using PBMCs.

The CDR3 bases are TGTGCCTGGAGTGTACGGACAGGGAGTGTCACCTACGAGCAGTACTTC. It yields the protein CAWSVRTGSVTYEQYF. The chain has TRBV30 and TRBJ2-7, with 8 positions matching TRBD1. V trimming: 0 bases; J trimming: 2 bases; junction bases outside the gene matches: 9. Germline V gene lookup returns CDR1 GTSNPN and CDR2 SVGIG (reference sequence). The CDR3 loop spans 16 amino acids.